Below, 29 T cell receptor beta chains from the same sample are listed, as sequenced in a study of OX40 agonist ivuxolimab in advanced cancers. TCRdb's table, derived via immunoSEQ multiplex PCR, lists solely in-frame clones and lacks some. Counted here are roughly 80,000 clones, about 86% occurring once; the ten biggest clones make up more than 6%. Sequencing used CD4+ or CD8+ T cells sorted from blood, obtained in a trial of the OX40 agonist ivuxolimab. Source of these receptors: an adult with an advanced solid tumor such as melanoma, head and neck, liver or kidney cancer.

This chain joins TRBV6-5 and TRBJ2-1; tentatively, D is TRBD1 (5 bases). Trimming removed 7 bases from V and 2 bases from J, with 9 bases in between. The CDR3 covers 13 residues. Germline V CDR1 and CDR2: MNHEY, SVGAGI. Here the CDR3 DNA reads TGTGCCAGCATGGCAGGGACCTACAATGAGCAGTTCTTC. It translates to CASMAGTYNEQFF.

CDR3 protein: CASSQGPASYEQYV. The CDR3 DNA reads as TGCGCCAGCAGCCAAGGCCCAGCCTCCTACGAGCAGTACGTC. The rearrangement uses TRBV4-1 and TRBJ2-7; D ambiguous. Germline assignment: CDR1 MGHRA and CDR2 YSYEKL. The CDR3 runs to 14 residues. Trimming removed 1 base from V and 0 bases from J, with 7 bases in between.

DNA for the CDR3: TGTGCCAGCAGCTTACGGGGTAGCGGCACCGTAACTCATACGCAGTATTTT. Its protein product is CASSLRGSGTVTHTQYF. The V and J genes are TRBV7-2 and TRBJ2-3, with a tentative D call TRBD2 (6 bases). The CDR3 sequence is 17 residues long. The V gene's germline CDR1 is SGHTA and CDR2 FQGNSA. V lost 2 bases to trimming and J lost 7 bases, with 22 bases between them.

The chain has TRBV2 and TRBJ1-5; 7 bases are a match to TRBD1. The CDR3 is 14 residues long. The germline gives CDR1 SNHLY, CDR2 FYNNEI. V gave up 7 bases and J gave up 3 bases; unmatched junction bases: 6. The CDR3: CASIGGQYNQPQHF. The CDR3 region has the DNA TGTGCCAGCATAGGGGGACAGTACAATCAGCCCCAGCATTTT.

The chain uses TRBV15 and TRBJ2-1; weak D call: TRBD2 (6 bases). Trimming stripped 7 bases from V and 3 bases from J, with 16 bases between. The CDR3 covers 15 residues. Germline CDR1 and CDR2: LNHNV and YYDKDF (reference sequence). The CDR3 DNA reads TGTGCCACCACCAAATCCGCGGAGGGCTACAATGAGCAGTTCTTC. Translating gives CATTKSAEGYNEQFF.

This chain links TRBV30 with TRBJ2-7; 13 bases are a match to TRBD2. The CDR3 is made up of 15 amino acids. J gave up 1 base and V 5 bases, and 5 bases lay outside the gene matches. From germline, CDR1 is GTSNPN and CDR2 SVGIG (reference sequence). The CDR3 DNA reads TGTGCCTGGGACCCGGGACTAGCGGGATCCTACGAGCAGTACTTC. Translating gives CAWDPGLAGSYEQYF.

The J gene is TRBJ2-7, the V gene TRBV27; D not resolved. V was pared by 6 bases and J by 6 bases, with 9 bases between. Germline V gene data show CDR1 as MNHEY and CDR2 as SMNVEV (reference sequence). This CDR3 contains 11 residues. CDR3 amino acids: CASRRYSEQYF. CDR3 DNA: TGTGCCAGCAGACGCTACTCCGAGCAGTACTTC.

The CDR3 loop reads CASSKAERGGQETQYF. The CDR3 coding sequence is TGTGCCAGCAGCAAAGCTGAGCGGGGGGGGCAAGAGACCCAGTACTTC. J is TRBJ2-5 and V is TRBV21-1; TRBD2 is taken as the D call from the table, unchecked against the DNA. TRBV21-1 constitutes a pseudogene. The CDR3 extends over 16 amino acids.

A word on this clone: This CDR3 is also generated by other DNA sequences in the sample. The chain carries TRBV28 and TRBJ2-1; D is ambiguous. Germline values: CDR1 MDHEN, CDR2 SYDVKM. Between the trimmed V and J ends, which lost 6 bases and 7 bases, there was a span of 7 bases. CDR3 length: 11 amino acids. CDR3 region: CASSLVNEQFF. The CDR3 coding sequence is TGTGCCAGCAGCTTAGTTAATGAGCAGTTCTTC.

The chain carries TRBV7-2 and TRBJ2-1, with D tentatively TRBD2 (5 bases). The V and J ends lost 8 bases and 7 bases respectively, with 9 bases between them. In germline, CDR1 is SGHTA, CDR2 FQGNSA. The CDR3 has 11 amino acids. This chain's CDR3 is CASWTGNEQFF. The CDR3 DNA reads TGTGCCAGCTGGACGGGGAATGAGCAGTTCTTC.

This clone came up a few times. This rearrangement joins TRBV19 to TRBJ1-6; unclear D gene. Trimming pared 10 bases from V and 7 bases from J, leaving 20 bases between. The CDR3 totals 15 residues. Looked up from germline, CDR1 is LNHDA and CDR2 is SQIVND (reference sequence). CDR3 nucleotides: TGTGCCACAATGGAGGATAACCGCGGGAATTCACCCCTCCACTTT. This encodes CATMEDNRGNSPLHF.

J is TRBJ1-5 and V is TRBV28; no definite D call. The V and J ends lost 6 bases and 0 bases respectively, with 9 bases between them. CDR1 is MDHEN and CDR2 is SYDVKM in the germline V gene. The CDR3 covers 14 residues. The CDR3 nucleotides are TGTGCCAGCAGCGATACCAATAGCAATCAGCCCCAGCATTTT. This encodes CASSDTNSNQPQHF.

The chain uses TRBV5-6 and TRBJ2-7; possibly TRBD2 for D (5 bases). The CDR3 extends over 14 amino acids. Trimming took off 3 bases at V and 2 bases at J, with 12 bases between the two ends. Germline V gives CDR1 SGHDT, CDR2 YYEEEE. CDR3 amino acids: CASSSGGRPYEQYV. CDR3 in DNA: TGTGCCAGCAGCTCCGGAGGACGGCCCTACGAGCAGTACGTC.

The chain carries TRBV15 and TRBJ2-7; D possibly corresponds to TRBD2 (7 bases). Germline CDR1 is LNHNV and CDR2 is YYDKDF (reference sequence). This CDR3 region has 15 residues. Trimming shortened V by 0 bases and J by 3 bases, and 12 bases separated the two germline ends. The CDR3 DNA reads as TGTGCCACCAGCAGAGATGGGAGGGGGAGCTACGAGCAGTACTTC. Translated, it gives CATSRDGRGSYEQYF.

This chain uses TRBV7-2 with TRBJ1-4, with D perhaps TRBD1 (6 bases). Trimming shortened V by 5 bases and J by 8 bases, and 15 bases separated the two germline ends. The CDR3 extends over 14 amino acids. Germline CDR1 is SGHTA and CDR2 is FQGNSA. The CDR3 reads CASSTKGVWEKLFF. CDR3 DNA sequence: TGTGCCAGCAGCACGAAGGGGGTGTGGGAAAAACTGTTTTTT.

The J gene is TRBJ1-3, the V gene TRBV5-8; no clear D gene. This CDR3 comprises 16 residues. From germline, CDR1 is SGHTS and CDR2 YDEGEE. V dropped 4 bases and J dropped 3 bases, with 17 bases sitting between them. The CDR3 bases are TGTGCCAGCAGCGGTCCTCTCCGGGAGCTTGGAAACACCATATATTTT. Translation gives CASSGPLRELGNTIYF.

V usage is TRBV29-1 and J usage is TRBJ2-7, with D possibly being TRBD1 or TRBD2 (5 bases each). V gave up 5 bases and J gave up 2 bases, with 16 bases separating them. The CDR3 is 14 residues long. Germline V CDR1 and CDR2: SQVTM, ANQGSEA. CDR3 sequence: CSVWTPGVTYEQYV. In DNA form, the CDR3 reads TGCAGCGTTTGGACACCCGGGGTTACCTACGAGCAGTACGTC.

This clone was detected only once. DNA of the CDR3: TGTGCCAGCTCCCAGGACAGAATGAACACTGAAGCTTTCTTT. It encodes CASSQDRMNTEAFF. The chain links TRBV18 to TRBJ1-1, with TRBD1 as a possible D gene (6 bases). Germline V CDR1 and CDR2: KGHSH, LQKENI. The CDR3 loop spans 14 amino acids. V lost 6 bases to trimming and J lost 0 bases, with 11 bases between them.

The chain combines TRBV7-9 with TRBJ2-7; 7 bases fit TRBD1. This CDR3 spans 14 amino acids. V shed 1 base, J shed 5 bases, and the junction held 5 bases outside the gene matches. In germline, CDR1 is SEHNR, CDR2 FQNEAQ (reference sequence). CDR3: CASSLEGQPDEQYF. The CDR3, as DNA: TGTGCCAGCAGCTTAGAGGGACAGCCTGACGAGCAGTACTTC.

The chain couples TRBV6-5 to TRBJ2-7; D remains ambiguous. V shed 5 bases and J shed 2 bases, with 13 bases lying between them. This CDR3 is built from 14 residues. Per the germline V gene, CDR1 is MNHEY and CDR2 is SVGAGI. Here the CDR3 DNA reads TGTGCCAGCAGTACGAACGCTATAACCTACGAGCAGTACTTC. Its protein is CASSTNAITYEQYF.

This clone has just one count. The chain recombines TRBV6-5 with TRBJ2-7, with 9 bases aligning to TRBD1. The CDR3 consists of 15 residues. The germline V gene has CDR1 MNHEY and CDR2 SVGAGI. Trimming removed 3 bases from V and 2 bases from J; junction bases left unmatched: 5. CDR3 loop: CASSYSGTGTYEQYV. The CDR3, as DNA: TGTGCCAGCAGTTATTCAGGGACAGGGACCTACGAGCAGTACGTC.

This chain links TRBV27 with TRBJ1-1; D gene ambiguous. Germline CDR1 reads MNHEY; CDR2 reads SMNVEV (reference sequence). CDR3 length: 14 residues. Trimming shortened V by 5 bases and J by 7 bases, and 17 bases separated the two germline ends. CDR3 in amino acids: CASSGVIKGGEAFF. The CDR3 region has the DNA TGTGCCAGCAGTGGGGTTATTAAGGGCGGTGAAGCTTTCTTT.

A single count supports this clone. This chain connects TRBV4-1 to TRBJ2-3; D perhaps matches TRBD1 (6 bases). V was shortened by 0 bases and J by 1 base, with 11 bases between the two germline ends. Germline CDR1 is MGHRA and CDR2 is YSYEKL. This CDR3 is 16 amino acids long. CDR3 sequence reads: CASSQEADRGTDTQYF. CDR3 nucleotide sequence: TGCGCCAGCAGCCAAGAGGCGGACAGAGGCACAGATACGCAGTATTTT.

V is TRBV5-1 and J is TRBJ1-1; TRBD1 might be the D (5 bases). The CDR3 is made up of 13 amino acids. Germline V gene sequence: CDR1 SGHRS, CDR2 YFSETQ. V shed 3 bases and J shed 3 bases, with 9 bases lying between them. Here the CDR3 reads CASSSQGDTEAFF. The CDR3 bases are TGCGCCAGCAGCTCTCAGGGTGACACTGAAGCTTTCTTT.

The chain is built from TRBV29-1 and TRBJ2-3; D possibly uses TRBD1 or TRBD2 (6 bases each). The CDR3 loop spans 13 amino acids. Trimming took 5 bases from V and 2 from J, leaving 11 bases between them. CDR1 and CDR2 from the germline V gene are SQVTM and ANQGSEA. CDR3 residues: CSVRGTYTDTQYF. The DNA of the CDR3 is TGCAGCGTTAGGGGGACTTACACAGATACGCAGTATTTT.

This chain uses TRBV11-3 with TRBJ1-1; 7 nucleotides line up with TRBD1. The CDR3 sequence is 13 residues long. Germline CDR1 is SGHNT and CDR2 is YENEEA. V trimming: 8 bases; J trimming: 3 bases; junction bases outside the gene matches: 6. For the CDR3, the DNA is TGTGCCAGCTCGAGGGGGCGTGACACTGAAGCTTTCTTT. This encodes CASSRGRDTEAFF.

V and J are TRBV19 and TRBJ1-5; 9 bases agree with TRBD1. V lost 6 bases and J lost 0; bases outside the gene matches: 15. The CDR3 extends over 19 amino acids. Germline V gene sequence: CDR1 LNHDA, CDR2 SQIVND (reference sequence). The CDR3 here is CASSATPGQGGNSNQPQHF. The CDR3 nucleotides read TGTGCCAGTAGCGCGACCCCGGGACAGGGCGGGAATAGCAATCAGCCCCAGCATTTT. Together with reference TRBV19 and TRBJ1-5, the CDR3 gives the full variable domain: DGGITQSPKYLFRKEGQNVTLSCEQNLNHDAMYWYRQDPGQGLRLIYYSQIVNDFQKGDIAEGYSVSREKKESFPLTVTSAQKNPTAFYLCASSATPGQGGNSNQPQHFGDGTRLSIL.

The chain joins TRBV5-5 to TRBJ1-2; D gene uncertain. V dropped 0 bases and J dropped 7 bases, with 16 bases sitting between them. The CDR3 contains 15 residues. Germline-derived CDR1 and CDR2 are SGHKS and YYEKEE (reference sequence). The CDR3 DNA follows: TGTGCCAGCAGCTTGGAAAGAAATCACAAGGGTGGCTACACCTTC. Protein product: CASSLERNHKGGYTF.

The chain is built from TRBV7-2 and TRBJ2-5; unclear D gene. V gave up 5 bases and J gave up 4 bases, with 20 bases separating them. Germline lookup yields CDR1 SGHTA and CDR2 FQGNSA. The CDR3 has 16 amino acids. CDR3 sequence reads: CASSRSPRLVTETQYF. CDR3 sequence (DNA): TGTGCCAGCAGCAGGAGTCCACGTCTAGTCACAGAGACCCAGTACTTC.